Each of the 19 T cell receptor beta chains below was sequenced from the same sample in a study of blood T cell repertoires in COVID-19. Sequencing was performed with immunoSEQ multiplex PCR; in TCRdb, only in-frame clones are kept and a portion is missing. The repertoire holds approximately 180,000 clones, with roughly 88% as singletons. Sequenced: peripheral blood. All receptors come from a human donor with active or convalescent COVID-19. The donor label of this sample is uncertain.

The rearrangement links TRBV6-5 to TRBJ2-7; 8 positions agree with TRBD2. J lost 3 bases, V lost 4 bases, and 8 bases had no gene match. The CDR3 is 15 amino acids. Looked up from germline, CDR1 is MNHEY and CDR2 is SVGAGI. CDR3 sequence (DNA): TGTGCCAGCAGTTTTGGTCGGGCGGGGGGCTACGAGCAGTACTTC. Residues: CASSFGRAGGYEQYF.

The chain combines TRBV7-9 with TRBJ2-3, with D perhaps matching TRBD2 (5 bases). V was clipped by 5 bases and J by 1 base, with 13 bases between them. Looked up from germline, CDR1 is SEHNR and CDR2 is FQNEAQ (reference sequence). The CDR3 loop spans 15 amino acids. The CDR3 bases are TGTGCCAGCAGCCCGAGGACCGGGGGCACAGATACGCAGTATTTT. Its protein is CASSPRTGGTDTQYF.

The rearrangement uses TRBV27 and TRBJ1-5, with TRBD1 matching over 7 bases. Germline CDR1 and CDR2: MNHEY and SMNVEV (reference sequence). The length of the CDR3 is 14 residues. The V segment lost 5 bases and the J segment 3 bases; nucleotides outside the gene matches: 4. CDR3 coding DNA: TGTGCCAGCAGTCCCGGGACAGTCAATCAGCCCCAGCATTTT. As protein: CASSPGTVNQPQHF.

The CDR3 sequence: CASSSRLAGGLTDTQYF. CDR3 sequence (DNA): TGTGCCAGCAGCTCGAGACTAGCGGGGGGGCTAACAGATACGCAGTATTTT. The chain carries TRBV11-2 and TRBJ2-3, with TRBD2 matching over 14 bases. Germline V gene data show CDR1 as SGHAT and CDR2 as FQNNGV. Germline trimming cut 4 bases from V and 3 bases from J; bases unmatched to any gene: 6. CDR3 length: 17 residues.

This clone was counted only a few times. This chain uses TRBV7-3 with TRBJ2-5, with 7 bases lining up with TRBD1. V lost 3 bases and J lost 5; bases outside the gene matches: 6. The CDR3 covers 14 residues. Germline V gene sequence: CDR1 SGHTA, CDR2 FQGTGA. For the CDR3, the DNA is TGTGCCAGCAGCTTTCACAGGGGAGAGGAGACCCAGTACTTC. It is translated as CASSFHRGEETQYF.

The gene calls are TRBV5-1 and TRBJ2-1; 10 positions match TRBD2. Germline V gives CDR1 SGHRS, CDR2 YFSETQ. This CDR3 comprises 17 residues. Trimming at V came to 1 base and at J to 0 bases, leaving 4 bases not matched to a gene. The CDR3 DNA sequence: TGCGCCAGCAGCTTGTGGTCTAGCGGGAGCTCCTACAATGAGCAGTTCTTC. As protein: CASSLWSSGSSYNEQFF.

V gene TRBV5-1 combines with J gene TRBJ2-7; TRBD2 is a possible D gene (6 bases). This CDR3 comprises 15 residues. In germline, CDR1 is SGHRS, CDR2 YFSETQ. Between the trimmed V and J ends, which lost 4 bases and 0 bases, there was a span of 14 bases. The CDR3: CASSLPSEGSYEQYF. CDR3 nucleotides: TGCGCCAGCAGCCTACCTAGCGAGGGCTCCTACGAGCAGTACTTC.

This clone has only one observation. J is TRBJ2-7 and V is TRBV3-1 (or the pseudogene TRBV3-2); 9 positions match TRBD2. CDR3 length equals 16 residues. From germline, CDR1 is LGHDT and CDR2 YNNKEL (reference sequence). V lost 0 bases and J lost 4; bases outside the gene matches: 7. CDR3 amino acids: CASSQEVFLAGYEQYF. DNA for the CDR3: TGTGCCAGCAGCCAAGAAGTCTTCCTAGCGGGATACGAGCAGTACTTC.

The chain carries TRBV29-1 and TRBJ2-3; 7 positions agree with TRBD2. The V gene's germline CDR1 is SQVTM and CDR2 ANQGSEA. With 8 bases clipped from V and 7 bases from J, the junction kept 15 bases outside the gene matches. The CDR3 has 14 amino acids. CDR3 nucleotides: TGCAGCTCGGGGGAGCGGGAAATGGGGAATACGCAGTATTTT. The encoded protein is CSSGEREMGNTQYF.

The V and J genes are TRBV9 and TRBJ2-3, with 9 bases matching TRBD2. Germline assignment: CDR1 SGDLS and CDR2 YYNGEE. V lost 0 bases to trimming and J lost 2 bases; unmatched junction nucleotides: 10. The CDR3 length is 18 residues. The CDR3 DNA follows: TGTGCCAGCAGCGTAGCAGGCGGGAGGGCCTCCCTCACAGATACGCAGTATTTT. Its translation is CASSVAGGRASLTDTQYF.

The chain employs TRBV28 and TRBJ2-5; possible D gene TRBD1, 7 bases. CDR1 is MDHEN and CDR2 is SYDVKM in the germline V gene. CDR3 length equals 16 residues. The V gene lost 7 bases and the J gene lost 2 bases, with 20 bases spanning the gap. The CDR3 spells CASTLGGGGGQETQYF. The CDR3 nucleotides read TGTGCCAGCACCCTCGGCGGAGGGGGCGGACAAGAGACCCAGTACTTC.

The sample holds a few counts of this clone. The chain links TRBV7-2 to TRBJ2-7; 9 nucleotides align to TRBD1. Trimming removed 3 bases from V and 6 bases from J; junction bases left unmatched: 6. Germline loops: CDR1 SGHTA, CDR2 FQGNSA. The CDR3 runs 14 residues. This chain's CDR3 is CASSLRQGVLEQYF. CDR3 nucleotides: TGTGCCAGCAGCTTGAGACAGGGGGTGCTCGAGCAGTACTTC.

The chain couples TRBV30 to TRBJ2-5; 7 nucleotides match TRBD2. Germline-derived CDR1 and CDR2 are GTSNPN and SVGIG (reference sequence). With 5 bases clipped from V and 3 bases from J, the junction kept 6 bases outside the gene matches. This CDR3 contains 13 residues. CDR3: CAWGTGGEETQYF. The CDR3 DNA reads TGTGCCTGGGGAACTGGGGGGGAAGAGACCCAGTACTTC.

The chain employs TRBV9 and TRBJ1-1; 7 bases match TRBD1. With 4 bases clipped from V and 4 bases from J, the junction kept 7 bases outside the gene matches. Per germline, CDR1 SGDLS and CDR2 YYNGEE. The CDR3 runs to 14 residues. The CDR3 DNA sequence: TGTGCCAGCAGCCCTACAGGGGTCCTCACTGAAGCTTTCTTT. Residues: CASSPTGVLTEAFF.

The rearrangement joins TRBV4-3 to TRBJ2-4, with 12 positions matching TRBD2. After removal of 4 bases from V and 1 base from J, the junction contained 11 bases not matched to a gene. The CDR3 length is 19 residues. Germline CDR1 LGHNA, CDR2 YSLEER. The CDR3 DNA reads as TGCGCCAGCAGCCGTACTAGCGGGGGGCCTCAAGTGGCCAAAAACATTCAGTACTTC. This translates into CASSRTSGGPQVAKNIQYF.

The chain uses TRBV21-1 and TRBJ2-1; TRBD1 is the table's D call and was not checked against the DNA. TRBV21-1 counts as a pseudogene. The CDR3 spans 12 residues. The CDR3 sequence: CAIQGAGNEQFF. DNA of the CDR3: TGTGCCATACAGGGGGCAGGCAATGAGCAGTTCTTC.

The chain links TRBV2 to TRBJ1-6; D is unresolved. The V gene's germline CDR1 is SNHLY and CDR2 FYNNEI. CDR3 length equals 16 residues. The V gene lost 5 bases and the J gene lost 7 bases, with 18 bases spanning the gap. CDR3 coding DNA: TGTGCCAGCAGTAAATTAAAATCTAATACGAATTCACCCCTCCACTTT. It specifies CASSKLKSNTNSPLHF. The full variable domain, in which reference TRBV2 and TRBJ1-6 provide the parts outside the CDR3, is EPEVTQTPSHQVTQMGQEVILRCVPISNHLYFYWYRQILGQKVEFLVSFYNNEISEKSEIFDDQFSVERPDGSNFTLKIRSTKLEDSAMYFCASSKLKSNTNSPLHFGNGTRLTVT.

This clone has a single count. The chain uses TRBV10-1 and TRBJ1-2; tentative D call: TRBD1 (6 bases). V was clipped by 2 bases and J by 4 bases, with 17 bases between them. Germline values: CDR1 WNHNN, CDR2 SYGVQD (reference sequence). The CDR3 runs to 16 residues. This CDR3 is CASSEALGAGIYGYTF. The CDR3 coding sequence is TGCGCCAGCAGTGAGGCTCTGGGGGCCGGAATCTATGGCTACACCTTC.

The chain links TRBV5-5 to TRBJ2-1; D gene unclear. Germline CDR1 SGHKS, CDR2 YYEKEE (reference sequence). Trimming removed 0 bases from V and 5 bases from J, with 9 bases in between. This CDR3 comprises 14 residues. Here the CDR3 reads CASSLDGRNNEQFF. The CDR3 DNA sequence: TGTGCCAGCAGCTTGGATGGCCGCAACAATGAGCAGTTCTTC.